Reported below is one T cell receptor beta chain. Its antigen is as yet unknown. The CDR3 has 17 amino acids. V was pared by 0 bases and J by 1 base, with 13 bases between. The germline CDR1 and CDR2 sequences are LNHDA and SQIVND (reference sequence). The data were obtained in a study of PD-1 blockade in classical Hodgkin lymphoma. Study-wide results and caveats: When set against healthy donors, newly diagnosed patients were reported to show lower baseline TCR diversity. The causes of the repertoire differences, possibly disease activity or prior therapy, remain undefined.

Stated time point: newly diagnosed, previously untreated cHL patient sample. Clones were read by immunoSEQ multiplex PCR, and TCRdb kept only the in-frame ones, dropping some. The sample yields about 25,000 clones, about 94% seen once. The sample was peripheral blood mononuclear cells (PBMCs). This chain links TRBV19 with TRBJ1-5; D possibly corresponds to TRBD1 (5 bases). This receptor was identified in a human donor with classical Hodgkin lymphoma. CDR3 nucleotides: TGTGCCAGTAGTATAGAATGGCAGGGTTTGAGCAATCAGCCCCAGCATTTT. It specifies CASSIEWQGLSNQPQHF. Filled out from reference TRBV19 and TRBJ1-5, the complete variable domain reads DGGITQSPKYLFRKEGQNVTLSCEQNLNHDAMYWYRQDPGQGLRLIYYSQIVNDFQKGDIAEGYSVSREKKESFPLTVTSAQKNPTAFYLCASSIEWQGLSNQPQHFGDGTRLSIL.